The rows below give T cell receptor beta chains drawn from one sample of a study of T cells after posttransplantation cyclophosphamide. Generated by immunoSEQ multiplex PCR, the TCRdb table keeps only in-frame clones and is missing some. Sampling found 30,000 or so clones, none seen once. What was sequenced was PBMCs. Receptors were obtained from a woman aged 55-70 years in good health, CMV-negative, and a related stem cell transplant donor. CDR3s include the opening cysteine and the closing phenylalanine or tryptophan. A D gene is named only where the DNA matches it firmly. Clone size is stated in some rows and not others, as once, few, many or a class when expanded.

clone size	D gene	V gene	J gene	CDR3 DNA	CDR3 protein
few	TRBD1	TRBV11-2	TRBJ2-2	TGTGCCAGCAGAACGGTACAGGGGGCCGGGGAGCTGTTTTTT	CASRTVQGAGELFF
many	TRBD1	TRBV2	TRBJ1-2	TGTGCCAGCACTATACAGGGGTTGATCTATGGCTACACCTTC	CASTIQGLIYGYTF
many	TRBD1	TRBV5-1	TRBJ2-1	TGCGCCAGCAGCGGGGGACAGGGAACCTACAATGAGCAGTTCTTC	CASSGGQGTYNEQFF
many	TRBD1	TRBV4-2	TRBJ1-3	TGTGCCAGCAGCCAAGATACCCTCCCGGGACAGGGGGCTGGTGGAAACACCATATATTTT	CASSQDTLPGQGAGGNTIYF
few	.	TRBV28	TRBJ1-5	TGTGCCAGCAGTTCTAACCATATCCTGAGGGGCGGCAATCAGCCCCAGCATTTT	CASSSNHILRGGNQPQHF
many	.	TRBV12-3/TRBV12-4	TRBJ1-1	TGTGCCAGCAGTTTCGCGGGGAGGAACACTGAAGCTTTCTTT	CASSFAGRNTEAFF
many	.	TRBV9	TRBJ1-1	TGTGCCAGCAGCGTAAAAACGGGGACTGAAGCTTTCTTT	CASSVKTGTEAFF
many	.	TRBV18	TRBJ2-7	TGTGCCAGCTCACCCCCCAACAGGGACTCCTACGAGCAGTACTTC	CASSPPNRDSYEQYF
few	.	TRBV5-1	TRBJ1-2	TGCGCCAGCAGCTTGGATACAGCTAAGTACACCTTC	CASSLDTAKYTF
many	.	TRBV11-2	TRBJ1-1	TGTGCCAGCAGCTTAGGCGGGGGGTACACTGAAGCTTTCTTT	CASSLGGGYTEAFF
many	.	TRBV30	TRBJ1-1	TGTGCCCAACCGGGACTGAGCACTGAAGCTTTCTTT	CAQPGLSTEAFF
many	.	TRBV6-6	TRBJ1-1	TGTGCCAGCAGACGGGGTGAAGCTTTCTTT	CASRRGEAFF
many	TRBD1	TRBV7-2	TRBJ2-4	TGTGCCAGCAGTGAAACAGGGGCGGGAGCCAAAAACATTCAGTACTTC	CASSETGAGAKNIQYF
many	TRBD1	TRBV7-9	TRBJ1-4	TGTGCCAGCAGCTTCGGACAGGCTAATGAAAAACTGTTTTTT	CASSFGQANEKLFF
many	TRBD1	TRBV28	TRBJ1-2	TGTGCCAGCAGTCCCCCCTCCGGGACAGGGTATGGCTACACCTTC	CASSPPSGTGYGYTF
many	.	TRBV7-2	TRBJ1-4	TGTGCCAGCAGCTTAGTGGCTCAGGCACGTGGAGAAAAACTGTTTTTT	CASSLVAQARGEKLFF
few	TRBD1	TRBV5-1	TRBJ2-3	TGCGCCAGCAGCATACAGGGGGCGCTGACAGATACGCAGTATTTT	CASSIQGALTDTQYF
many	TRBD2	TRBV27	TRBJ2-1	TGTGCCAGCAGTTCTAGACTAGCGGACTCCTACAATGAGCAGTTCTTC	CASSSRLADSYNEQFF
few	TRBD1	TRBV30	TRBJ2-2	TGTGCCTGGAGTGTTTGGCGGACAGGGGGGACCGGGGAGCTGTTTTTT	CAWSVWRTGGTGELFF
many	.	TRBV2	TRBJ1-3	TGTGCCAGCAGGAATCGAACAGGCTACTCTGGAAACACCATATATTTT	CASRNRTGYSGNTIYF
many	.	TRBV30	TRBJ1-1	TGTGCCTGGCGAAATTCTGACAGTAACACTGAAGCTTTCTTT	CAWRNSDSNTEAFF
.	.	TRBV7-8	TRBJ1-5	TGTGCCAGCAGCTTCTCAACAGGGCTCATTCAGCCCCAGCATTTT	CASSFSTGLIQPQHF
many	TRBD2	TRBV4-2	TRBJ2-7	TGTGCCAGCGGGAGGGGGAGACTAGCGGGAAACGAGCAGTACTTC	CASGRGRLAGNEQYF
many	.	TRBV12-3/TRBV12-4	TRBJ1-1	TGTGCCAGCACGGTTCGTGGGAACACTGAAGCTTTCTTT	CASTVRGNTEAFF
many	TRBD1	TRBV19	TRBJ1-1	TGTGCCAGTAGTCCCAGGGGGACGATTGAAGCTTTCTTT	CASSPRGTIEAFF
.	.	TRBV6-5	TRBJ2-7	TGTGCCAGCAGTTACTCGCCAGTTCCCACCTACGAGCAGTACTTC	CASSYSPVPTYEQYF
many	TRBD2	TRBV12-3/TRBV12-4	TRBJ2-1	TGTGCCAGCAGTTTACAACTAGCGGAGTACAATGAGCAGTTCTTC	CASSLQLAEYNEQFF
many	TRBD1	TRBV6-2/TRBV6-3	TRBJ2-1	TGTGCCAGCAGTTCCTCCGCGACAGGGGGTTTATATGAGCAGTTCTTC	CASSSSATGGLYEQFF
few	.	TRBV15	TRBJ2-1	TGTGCCACCAGCAAGTTGCGGGACAATGAGCAGTTCTTC	CATSKLRDNEQFF
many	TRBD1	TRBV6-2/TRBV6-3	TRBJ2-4	TGTGCCAGCAGTTACGGGACAGCTAACATTCAGTACTTC	CASSYGTANIQYF
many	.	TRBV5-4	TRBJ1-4	TGTGCCAGCAGCTTGTATGGGGGCGCGGGTGAAAAACTGTTTTTT	CASSLYGGAGEKLFF
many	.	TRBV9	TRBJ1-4	TGTGCCAGCACGAATGGACAGATAAATGAAAAACTGTTTTTT	CASTNGQINEKLFF
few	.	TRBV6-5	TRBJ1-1	TGTGCCAGCAGTAGGACAGTTTTTGGTATGACTGAAGCTTTCTTT	CASSRTVFGMTEAFF
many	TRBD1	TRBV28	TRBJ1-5	TGTGCCAGCATCGCCCCGGGACAGGGTGGGAGCAATCAGCCCCAGCATTTT	CASIAPGQGGSNQPQHF
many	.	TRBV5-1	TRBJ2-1	TGCGCCAGCAGCCTGGGGTATACCGGGACACAAAATGAGCAGTTCTTC	CASSLGYTGTQNEQFF